This T cell receptor (beta chain) stems from a study of T cell responses to AZD1222 COVID-19 vaccine. Study-wide background: Second doses were pooled across both intervals (about 4 or about 12 weeks). General observations from the study: Among the donors, most were white British and more were female, and clonal diversity was possibly underestimated. Dominant at 160-218 and 743-854, vaccine-associated CD4 TCRs also spanned spike. After two AZD1222 doses, spike-specific TCR breadth and depth rose versus day 0.

Notes on this clone: Its antigen remains unidentified.

The table came from immunoSEQ multiplex PCR; TCRdb's copy has only in-frame clones and leaves some out. The sample holds about 160,000 clones, roughly 87% seen once. CDR1 is MNHEY and CDR2 is SVGAGI in the germline V gene. The CDR3 is 16 amino acids. The V end lost 2 bases, the J end lost 5 bases, and 16 bases lay between the germline ends. The sequenced sample was peripheral blood, obtained on day 0 of AZD1222 vaccination. This TCR derives from an adult in good health. The chain has TRBV6-5 and TRBJ1-3; D is undetermined. The CDR3 nucleotides read TGTGCCAGCAGTTACGGGCGGTATGGCAGACGAAACACCATATATTTT. It yields the protein CASSYGRYGRRNTIYF.